These 18 T cell receptor beta chains were sequenced from one sample in a study of T-cell memory formation after mild COVID-19. TCRdb independently ran MiXCR on the 5' RACE reads; one entry per CDR3 protein. Here the sample spans around 260,000 distinct CDR3 sequences, about a sixth being singletons. Sequencing input: PBMCs or a T cell subset sorted from them (not recorded which). The receptors here all came from a man younger than 30 who had mild COVID-19 (a few samples of this study predate the infection). Cell type and time point are not known.

J is TRBJ1-2 and V is TRBV6-5; 9 positions match TRBD1. In germline, CDR1 is MNHEY, CDR2 SVGAGI. Germline trimming cut 2 bases from V and 8 bases from J; bases unmatched to any gene: 9. The CDR3 is 15 residues long. The CDR3 protein is CASSYRLGDRDGYTF. The CDR3 DNA reads TGTGCCAGCAGTTACCGTCTAGGGGACAGGGACGGCTACACCTTC.

This clonotype was seen more than once but under ten times. The gene calls are TRBV5-1 and TRBJ2-5, with no clear D. CDR1 is SGHRS, CDR2 YFSETQ, per germline. The CDR3 totals 13 residues. Trimming removed 0 bases from V and 2 bases from J, with 5 bases in between. In DNA form, the CDR3 reads TGCGCCAGCAGCTTGGTTCTACAAGAGACCCAGTACTTC. Its translation: CASSLVLQETQYF. Full variable domain (outside the CDR3, taken from reference TRBV5-1 and TRBJ2-5): KAGVTQTPRYLIKTRGQQVTLSCSPISGHRSVSWYQQTPGQGLQFLFEYFSETQRNKGNFPGRFSGRQFSNSRSEMNVSTLELGDSALYLCASSLVLQETQYFGPGTRLLVL.

This clonotype was observed a few times. This chain links TRBV9 with TRBJ1-4; tentatively, D is TRBD1 (6 bases). This CDR3 comprises 18 residues. Trimming removed 2 bases at V and 4 bases at J, with 21 bases between. In germline, CDR1 is SGDLS, CDR2 YYNGEE. CDR3 in amino acids: CASSVGQTFMPFNEKLFF. Written as DNA, the CDR3 is TGTGCCAGCAGCGTCGGACAGACATTTATGCCCTTTAATGAAAAACTGTTTTTT.

This clonotype has a count of ten or more. J is TRBJ1-2 and V is TRBV4-1; tentatively, D is TRBD1 (6 bases). Trimming took off 1 base at V and 3 bases at J, with 15 bases between the two ends. Germline CDR1 and CDR2: MGHRA and YSYEKL. CDR3 length: 16 amino acids. The CDR3 is CASSQVFRPGDYGYTF. The CDR3 DNA reads TGCGCCAGCAGCCAAGTGTTCCGGCCAGGGGACTATGGCTACACCTTC.

The rearrangement uses TRBV4-3 and TRBJ2-7; 7 positions agree with TRBD1. J gave up 2 bases and V 2 bases, and 6 bases lay outside the gene matches. Germline V gene data show CDR1 as LGHNA and CDR2 as YSLEER. The CDR3 runs 15 residues. CDR3: CASSQQTGLTYEQYF. CDR3 DNA sequence: TGCGCCAGCAGCCAACAGACAGGGCTGACCTACGAGCAGTACTTC.

The chain combines TRBV28 with TRBJ1-1; TRBD1 aligns across 8 bases. The CDR3 consists of 13 residues. Germline V gene lookup returns CDR1 MDHEN and CDR2 SYDVKM. The V segment lost 6 bases and the J segment 6 bases; nucleotides outside the gene matches: 6. The chain's CDR3 is CASRAGGIAEAFF. Here the CDR3 DNA reads TGTGCCAGCAGGGCAGGGGGCATAGCTGAAGCTTTCTTT.

The table lists this clonotype with a few counts. V is TRBV3-1 and J is TRBJ1-1; 9 nucleotides agree with TRBD1. The CDR3 covers 16 residues. J lost 8 bases, V lost 4 bases, and 14 bases had no gene match. Germline CDR1 reads LGHDT; CDR2 reads YNNKEL (reference sequence). Here the CDR3 reads CASSLRVTGGPQEAFF. The CDR3 DNA is TGTGCCAGCAGCCTACGGGTTACAGGGGGCCCTCAAGAAGCTTTCTTT.

This clonotype was picked up a small number of times. The chain carries TRBV24-1 and TRBJ2-1; possible D gene TRBD2, 5 bases. Trimming removed 6 bases at V and 0 bases at J, with 11 bases between. Germline CDR1 reads KGHDR; CDR2 reads SFDVKD. This CDR3 is 15 amino acids long. This CDR3 reads CATSRNGDSYNEQFF. In nucleotides, the CDR3 is TGTGCCACCAGTAGGAACGGGGACTCCTACAATGAGCAGTTCTTC.

This clonotype has only a few counts. This chain joins TRBV5-1 and TRBJ1-6; maybe TRBD1 (6 bases). Per germline, CDR1 SGHRS and CDR2 YFSETQ. V was shortened by 3 bases and J by 4 bases, with 17 bases between the two germline ends. This CDR3 spans 17 amino acids. The CDR3 protein is CASSYPDSDSYNSPLHF. The CDR3 DNA is TGCGCCAGCAGCTACCCGGACTCGGACAGTTATAATTCACCCCTCCACTTT.

V and J are TRBV11-2 and TRBJ2-5; a weak D match, TRBD2 (6 bases). This CDR3 is built from 17 residues. Germline V gene data show CDR1 as SGHAT and CDR2 as FQNNGV. The V gene lost 4 bases and the J gene lost 0 bases, with 18 bases spanning the gap. The CDR3 reads CASSSPDGSGYQETQYF. The CDR3 nucleotides are TGTGCCAGCAGCTCCCCGGACGGGAGCGGATACCAAGAGACCCAGTACTTC. Drawing the rest from reference TRBV11-2 and TRBJ2-5, the complete variable domain is EAGVAQSPRYKIIEKRQSVAFWCNPISGHATLYWYQQILGQGPKLLIQFQNNGVVDDSQLPKDRFSAERLKGVDSTLKIQPAKLEDSAVYLCASSSPDGSGYQETQYFGPGTRLLVL.

The CDR3 nucleotides read TGTGCCAGCAGTGGCTGGGGGGTAGCGGGGTACAATGAGCAGTTCTTC. Translated, it gives CASSGWGVAGYNEQFF. V gene TRBV12-3 or TRBV12-4 combines with J gene TRBJ2-1, with 8 bases that match TRBD2. The CDR3 extends over 16 amino acids. Unmatched junction bases numbered 10, after V lost 5 bases and J lost 4 bases.

The V gene is TRBV27, the J gene TRBJ2-7; D gene uncertain. The CDR3 sequence is 13 residues long. Germline CDR1 is MNHEY and CDR2 is SMNVEV (reference sequence). Trimming shortened V by 0 bases and J by 2 bases, and 5 bases separated the two germline ends. CDR3 amino acids: CASSLSVPYEQYV. In nucleotides, the CDR3 is TGTGCCAGCAGTTTATCGGTTCCCTACGAGCAGTACGTC.

This clonotype appeared a few times. The chain combines TRBV2 with TRBJ1-5; 9 bases fit TRBD1. Germline values: CDR1 SNHLY, CDR2 FYNNEI. V trimming: 1 base; J trimming: 2 bases; junction bases outside the gene matches: 0. The CDR3 has 15 amino acids. CDR3 DNA sequence: TGTGCCAGCAGTGAAGGGGACAGGGGCAATCAGCCCCAGCATTTT. This sequence encodes CASSEGDRGNQPQHF.

This rearrangement joins TRBV20-1 to TRBJ2-3; unclear D gene. Germline lookup yields CDR1 DFQATT and CDR2 SNEGSKA (reference sequence). This CDR3 is built from 14 residues. V was trimmed by 4 bases and J by 3 bases, leaving 14 bases between them. The CDR3 sequence is CSAIRPAGTDTQYF. CDR3 DNA sequence: TGCAGTGCTATTAGGCCTGCCGGGACAGATACGCAGTATTTT.

This sequence joins TRBV7-9 and TRBJ2-2; D is perhaps TRBD1 or TRBD2 (5 bases each). The CDR3 has 15 residues. Germline CDR1 reads SEHNR; CDR2 reads FQNEAQ (reference sequence). With 6 bases removed from V and 0 bases from J, the gap between germline ends came to 11 bases. The CDR3 DNA reads as TGTGCCAGCAGTCCCCCGGGACCGAACACCGGGGAGCTGTTTTTT. Translated: CASSPPGPNTGELFF. The full variable domain, completed using reference TRBV7-9 and TRBJ2-2, is DTGVSQNPRHKITKRGQNVTFRCDPISEHNRLYWYRQTLGQGPEFLTYFQNEAQLEKSRLLSDRFSAERPKGSFSTLEIQRTEQGDSAMYLCASSPPGPNTGELFFGEGSRLTVL.

This clonotype was observed a single time. The CDR3, as DNA: TGCGCCAGCAGCTCGCAACCGGGACTGCCCACAGATACGCAGTATTTT. Translated: CASSSQPGLPTDTQYF. This chain links TRBV5-1 with TRBJ2-3, with D maybe TRBD2 (6 bases). The CDR3 is 16 residues long. Between the trimmed V and J ends, which lost 3 bases and 2 bases, there was a span of 16 bases. CDR1 and CDR2 from the germline V gene are SGHRS and YFSETQ.

The genes are TRBV6-1 and TRBJ2-6; D is tentatively TRBD1 or TRBD2 (5 bases each). V lost 2 bases and J 10 bases, leaving 15 bases between the germline ends. The CDR3 has 15 amino acids. The germline CDR1 and CDR2 sequences are MNHNS and SASEGT. The CDR3 bases are TGTGCCAGCAGTGAAATCCGTGTCAGGGAGAACGTCCTGACTTTC. It codes for CASSEIRVRENVLTF.

This sequence joins TRBV5-4 and TRBJ2-1; the D is unclear. This CDR3 has 12 residues. The germline V gene encodes CDR1 SGHNT and CDR2 YYREEE (reference sequence). Trimming cost V 3 bases and J 7 bases, with 8 bases left between them. The DNA for the CDR3 is TGTGCCAGCAGCTCGACTGATAATGAGCAGTTCTTC. It encodes CASSSTDNEQFF.